What follows is one T cell receptor (beta chain) and its context. No cognate antigen has been identified for it. Base qualities are not recorded, but no much larger clone differs from it by a single base. The same CDR3 also results from other DNA sequences found in this sample. Each collaborating institution followed its own protocols to collect whole blood in K2EDTA tubes. Collaborator samples were shipped for TCRbeta analysis as frozen whole blood, isolated PBMCs, or DNA extracted from either sample type. Trimming removed 2 bases from V and 1 base from J, leaving 14 bases between the germline ends. Looking up the germline V gene yields CDR1 MNHNS and CDR2 SASEGT. The CDR3 sequence holds 16 residues, the cysteine and phenylalanine included. The only DNA kept is the CDR3, 48 bases in frame from the first base. The immunoSEQ Assay, a bias-controlled multiplex PCR, was used to amplify TCRbeta CDR3 regions from genomic DNA. In the authors' own workflow: Nucleated cell counts per sample were estimated from amplification of reference gene primers within the assay. Sequence reads were collapsed and filtered to measure the absolute abundance of every unique TCRbeta CDR3 rearrangement. For each sample, productive Simpson clonality was calculated as the square root of Simpson's diversity index across productive rearrangements. In its TCRdb copy, this immuneACCESS table keeps in-frame sequences only and misses some clones. Where compared with another copy, unresolved V genes explain less than half of these, and the others have no known cause. V and J calls plus clone size are reproduced from that table; the DNA served to infer D and trimming. The table for this sample lists 30,000 to 40,000 clones; approximately 91% of them were counted only once. The ten most abundant clones make up roughly a third of the sample.

The data derive from a study of blood T cell repertoires in COVID-19 (TCRdb year 2020). Some background on the complete study: The collaborator samples originated in the United States, Italy and Spain and spanned the acute and convalescent phases of COVID-19. Where available, HLA class I and class II types were obtained from metadata supplied by the sample provider rather than from assay-based typing. The samples were drawn from the first 160 participants of the ongoing ImmuneRACE study and from over 950 subjects provided by 6 global collaborators. The material from the prospective study consisted of cDNA or gDNA derived from T cells, B-cell-depleted T cells, or PBMCs. Sample metadata almost always included a de-identified subject ID, COVID-19 status, age in years and sex. A freely available public database, intended as a resource for researchers studying the immune response to SARS-CoV-2, is where the repertoires were released. The dataset comprised deeply sampled blood TCRbeta repertoires from subjects exposed to, actively infected with, or recovered from COVID-19. The full study reports these points: The quantity of clinical and demographic metadata differed by source and by participant and was supplied without curation.

This clonotype was sampled from a man aged 65-85 years with active COVID-19. Material: peripheral blood. This chain joins TRBV6-1 to TRBJ1-1; perhaps TRBD1 is the D gene, with 5 bases matching. Here the CDR3 is given as CASSETGETGNTEAFF. The nucleotide sequence is TGTGCCAGCAGTGAAACCGGCGAAACAGGGAACACTGAAGCTTTCTTT.